The rows below give T cell receptor beta chains drawn from one sample of a study of graft-versus-host responses after intestinal transplantation. This table comes from immunoSEQ multiplex PCR, and its TCRdb copy is limited to in-frame clones, with some not included. The table has about 97,000 clones, 91% seen once. The antigens of these receptors remain unknown. This specimen consisted of unstimulated CD4+ T cells sorted from spleen or lymph node cells, obtained before transplant. All receptors derive from a human donor who was the organ donor for an intestinal transplant. Both conserved end residues are part of each CDR3. The order of the fields is J gene, clone size, D gene, V gene, CDR3 DNA, CDR3 protein. A D gene is named only where the DNA matches it firmly. Some rows mark clone size as missing; the rest say once, few, many or name a class of expanded clone.

TRBJ1-5	few	-	TRBV2	TGTGCCAGCAGCCCGTGGGACTCGCCCCAGCATTTT	CASSPWDSPQHF
TRBJ2-6	-	-	TRBV30	TGTGCCTGGACTTATCTCCAGAACTCTGGGGCCAACGTCCTGACTTTC	CAWTYLQNSGANVLTF
TRBJ2-1	once	TRBD2	TRBV7-2	TGTGCCAGCAGCTTATCTAGTTGGTGGACTAATAGCGGGGAGAATGAGCAGTTCTTC	CASSLSSWWTNSGENEQFF
TRBJ1-5	-	-	TRBV29-1	TGCAGCGTGGGCCAGGGGAATCAGCCCCAGCATTTT	CSVGQGNQPQHF
TRBJ2-7	-	TRBD1	TRBV6-5	TGTGCCAGCAGTTACCTTGGACAGGTTACCTACGAGCAGTACTTC	CASSYLGQVTYEQYF
TRBJ2-4	-	TRBD1	TRBV9	TGTGCCAGCAGCGTAGGACAGGGGGCCAAAAACATTCAGTACTTC	CASSVGQGAKNIQYF
TRBJ1-2	-	TRBD1	TRBV18	TGTGCCAGCTCAACCGGGGACAGGAAAAACTATGGCTACACCTTC	CASSTGDRKNYGYTF
TRBJ1-2	-	TRBD1	TRBV28	TGTGCCAGCAGGACAGGGGGAACTCCTTCTATGGGCTACACCTTC	CASRTGGTPSMGYTF
TRBJ1-6	-	-	TRBV25-1	TGTGCCAGCAGGGGGAGCTCTGGTTCACCCCTCCACTTT	CASRGSSGSPLHF
TRBJ1-3	-	-	TRBV7-2	TGTGCCAGCAGCTCCCCTCGGTGGCAGGGCTCTGGAAACACCATATATTTT	CASSSPRWQGSGNTIYF
TRBJ2-7	-	-	TRBV2	TGTGCCAGCAGGCGAACCTACGAGCAGTACTTC	CASRRTYEQYF
TRBJ2-1	-	-	TRBV19	TGTGCCAGTAGTATAGGGGGAGCGTTCCCCTACAATGAGCAGTTCTTC	CASSIGGAFPYNEQFF
TRBJ2-1	-	-	TRBV7-9	TGTGCCAGCAGCTTAGAAGCGATCAATGAGCAGTTCTTC	CASSLEAINEQFF
TRBJ1-5	once	-	TRBV27	TGTGCCAGCAGTTTTAGGGGTAGTCTGGGCAGGGGCAATCAGCCCCAGCATTTT	CASSFRGSLGRGNQPQHF
TRBJ1-1	-	-	TRBV18	TGTGCCAGCTCAACGGCAGGGAACGGGAACACTGAAGCTTTCTTT	CASSTAGNGNTEAFF
TRBJ2-5	-	TRBD2	TRBV7-3	TGTGCCAGCAGCCGAGGACTAGGAGAGACCCAGTACTTC	CASSRGLGETQYF
TRBJ1-3	-	-	TRBV7-2	TGTGCCAGCAGCCTCAACCGGCCGCAGGGTGGAAACACCATATATTTT	CASSLNRPQGGNTIYF
TRBJ1-4	-	TRBD1	TRBV30	TGTGCCTGGAGTACCGGACAGGATGAAAAACTGTTTTTT	CAWSTGQDEKLFF
TRBJ2-5	-	TRBD1	TRBV7-7	TGTGCCAGCAGCCGGGACAGGGGAGAGACCCAGTACTTC	CASSRDRGETQYF
TRBJ2-1	once	-	TRBV7-3	TGTGCCAGCAGCTTACTCCCGGGCTCCTACAATGAGCAGTTCTTC	CASSLLPGSYNEQFF
TRBJ1-1	-	-	TRBV19	TGTGCCAGTAAAGGGGCGAACACTGAAGCTTTCTTT	CASKGANTEAFF
TRBJ2-3	-	-	TRBV9	TGTGCCAGCAGCGGCGGAACAGGTCGCTCAGATACGCAGTATTTT	CASSGGTGRSDTQYF
TRBJ2-6	-	-	TRBV27	TGTGCCAGCAGTATCCTCTCTGGGGCCAACGTCCTGACTTTC	CASSILSGANVLTF
TRBJ1-2	-	-	TRBV2	TGTGCCAGTCACTTGGGGGCTCGTGGCTACACCTTC	CASHLGARGYTF
TRBJ2-2	-	TRBD2	TRBV9	TGTGCCAGCACTCAGCGGGGAAACGGGGAGCTGTTTTTT	CASTQRGNGELFF
TRBJ2-3	-	TRBD2	TRBV4-1	TGCGCCAGCAGCCAAGGGGCTAGCGGGTCTAGCACAGATACGCAGTATTTT	CASSQGASGSSTDTQYF
TRBJ2-5	-	-	TRBV30	TGTGCCTGGCAGGGGAATCAAGAGACCCAGTACTTC	CAWQGNQETQYF
TRBJ2-1	-	TRBD1	TRBV25-1	TGTGCCAGCAGTAAACAGGGGAAGCCCTACAATGAGCAGTTCTTC	CASSKQGKPYNEQFF
TRBJ1-1	-	-	TRBV6-5	TGTGCCAGCAGTTACTACCCAAGCGACCCCAAGTACGAAGCTTTCTTT	CASSYYPSDPKYEAFF
TRBJ1-2	-	-	TRBV18	TGTGCCAGCAGGACGGGACGGCGGGAGGGTGGCTACACCTTC	CASRTGRREGGYTF
TRBJ2-1	-	TRBD2	TRBV5-1	TGCGCCAGCAGCGTGAGCGGGGGCGACTACAATGAGCAGTTCTTC	CASSVSGGDYNEQFF
TRBJ1-5	-	TRBD1	TRBV7-3	TGTGCCAGCAGCCCAACGGACAGGGGGCGCAATCAGCCCCAGCATTTT	CASSPTDRGRNQPQHF